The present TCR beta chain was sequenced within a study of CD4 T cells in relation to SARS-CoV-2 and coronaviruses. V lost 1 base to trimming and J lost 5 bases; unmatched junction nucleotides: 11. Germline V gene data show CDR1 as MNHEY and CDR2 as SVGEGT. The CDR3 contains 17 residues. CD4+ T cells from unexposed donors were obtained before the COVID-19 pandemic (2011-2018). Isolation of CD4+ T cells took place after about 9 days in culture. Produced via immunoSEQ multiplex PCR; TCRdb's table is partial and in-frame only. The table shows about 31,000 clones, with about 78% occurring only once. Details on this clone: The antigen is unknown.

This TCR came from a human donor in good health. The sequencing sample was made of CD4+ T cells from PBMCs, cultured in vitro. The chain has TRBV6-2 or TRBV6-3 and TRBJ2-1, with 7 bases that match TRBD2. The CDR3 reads CASSYFARREQNNEQFF. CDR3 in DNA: TGTGCCAGCAGTTACTTCGCTCGGCGGGAGCAAAACAATGAGCAGTTCTTC.